These T cell receptor beta chains were read from a single sample in a study of blood T cell repertoires in COVID-19. Only in-frame clones appear in the TCRdb table, and some are missing; sequencing was by immunoSEQ multiplex PCR. The sample lists about 190,000 clones; about 89% were seen once. The sequencing sample was made of peripheral blood. The receptors here all came from a man aged 40-49 years with acute or convalescent COVID-19. The CDR3 runs from the conserved cysteine through the conserved F or W. The D gene is left open where the match is weak. Clone size, where shown, is once, few, many, or a class for clones that have expanded.

TRBV29-1,NA,13,TRBJ1-2,NA,CSDTTGLGDGYTF,TGCAGCGATACAACAGGATTAGGTGATGGCTACACCTTC
TRBV19,NA,15,TRBJ2-7,TRBD2,CASSPGTSETYEQYF,TGTGCCAGTAGTCCCGGGACTAGCGAAACCTACGAGCAGTACTTC
TRBV4-2,NA,14,TRBJ1-1,TRBD1,CASSQTDRGTEAFF,TGTGCCAGCAGCCAAACGGACAGGGGGACTGAAGCTTTCTTT
TRBV7-8,NA,18,TRBJ2-3,TRBD2,CASSVGLAGGPEIDTQYF,TGTGCCAGCAGCGTAGGACTAGCGGGGGGGCCGGAGATAGATACGCAGTATTTT
TRBV10-2,NA,15,TRBJ2-7,TRBD1,CASSATRQGPYEQYF,TGCGCCAGCAGCGCTACCCGACAGGGCCCCTACGAGCAGTACTTC
TRBV30,NA,15,TRBJ2-3,TRBD1,CAWLSGQGNLDTQYF,TGTGCCTGGTTGTCGGGACAGGGGAATTTAGATACGCAGTATTTT
TRBV27,NA,16,TRBJ1-2,TRBD1,CASSRDREIRDYGYTF,TGTGCCAGCAGCCGGGACAGGGAAATTAGGGACTATGGCTACACCTTC
TRBV2,NA,13,TRBJ2-7,NA,CASSELTPNEQYF,TGTGCCAGCAGTGAATTGACTCCCAACGAGCAGTACTTC
TRBV6-2/TRBV6-3,NA,16,TRBJ1-5,NA,CASSSLGEGSNQPQHF,TGTGCCAGCAGTTCCCTGGGGGAGGGAAGCAATCAGCCCCAGCATTTT
TRBV6-5,NA,14,TRBJ1-4,TRBD1,CASSYRGGDEKLFF,TGTGCCAGCAGCTACAGGGGTGGGGATGAAAAACTGTTTTTT
TRBV15,NA,14,TRBJ2-7,NA,CATSRDSLSYEQYF,TGTGCCACCAGCAGAGACAGTCTCTCCTACGAGCAGTACTTC
TRBV9,NA,15,TRBJ1-1,TRBD1,CASSIGQGLGTEAFF,TGTGCCAGCAGCATCGGACAGGGGTTAGGGACTGAAGCTTTCTTT
TRBV2,NA,15,TRBJ2-1,NA,CASSVVGVLNDEQFF,TGTGCCAGCAGTGTGGTAGGGGTCCTCAACGATGAGCAGTTCTTC
TRBV7-9,NA,10,TRBJ1-1,NA,CAGTSAEAFF,TGTGCCGGCACTTCCGCTGAAGCTTTCTTT
TRBV5-1,once,12,TRBJ1-1,NA,CASSAGQPEAFF,TGCGCCAGCAGCGCCGGACAGCCTGAAGCTTTCTTT
TRBV19,NA,14,TRBJ1-4,NA,CASRSVATNEKLFF,TGTGCCAGTAGATCGGTTGCAACTAATGAAAAACTGTTTTTT
TRBV27,NA,13,TRBJ1-3,NA,CASSALAGNTIYF,TGTGCCAGCAGTGCCCTGGCCGGAAACACCATATATTTT
TRBV4-2,NA,13,TRBJ1-2,TRBD1,CASSQVTGDGYTF,TGTGCCAGCAGCCAAGTAACAGGGGATGGCTACACCTTC
TRBV10-3,NA,16,TRBJ2-3,TRBD2,CAISAAKRGSTDTQYF,TGTGCCATCAGTGCAGCCAAGCGGGGGAGCACAGATACGCAGTATTTT
TRBV6-1,NA,18,TRBJ2-2,TRBD1,CASSEYLGTAASTGELFF,TGTGCCAGCAGTGAATACCTCGGGACAGCGGCCAGCACCGGGGAGCTGTTTTTT
TRBV5-5,once,17,TRBJ2-2,TRBD2,CASSPRLAGANTGELFF,TGTGCCAGCAGCCCCCGACTAGCGGGGGCCAACACCGGGGAGCTGTTTTTT
TRBV11-1,NA,16,TRBJ2-2,TRBD2,CASSLDVRGGLGELFF,TGTGCCAGCAGCTTAGACGTACGGGGGGGCCTCGGGGAGCTGTTTTTT